This TCR beta chain was recorded in a study of identical twins. V was clipped by 5 bases and J by 6 bases, with 15 bases between them. The CDR3 has 14 residues. At least ten counts were recorded for this clonotype. One entry per CDR3 protein results from TCRdb running MiXCR on the 5' RACE reads. The table has about 810,000 distinct CDR3 sequences, around an eighth seen once; the top ten hold around 1.5%. The sample was also linked to a second study, of yellow fever vaccine responses in identical twins.

This receptor was obtained from a woman aged 18 to 35 in good health. The chain couples TRBV12-3 or TRBV12-4 to TRBJ2-3; D is perhaps TRBD2 (6 bases). Input material: PBMCs. The chain's CDR3 is CASSPWGEGDTQYF. The CDR3, as DNA: TGTGCCAGCAGTCCCTGGGGGGAAGGGGATACGCAGTATTTT.